Here is one T cell receptor beta chain with its context. This sample was included in a study of blood T cell repertoires in COVID-19. About the research overall: Both acute and convalescent COVID-19 samples were obtained from the United States, Italy and Spain. Sources were T cells, B-cell-depleted T cells, or PBMCs; the material itself was cDNA or gDNA.

Per germline, CDR1 SGHNT and CDR2 YYREEE (reference sequence). V shed 4 bases, J shed 4 bases, and the junction held 12 bases outside the gene matches. CDR3 length: 16 amino acids. Methods used by the authors: For nucleated cells, counts were estimated from reference gene primer amplification. Clones were sequenced by immunoSEQ multiplex PCR, and TCRdb holds only the in-frame ones, with some missing. The V and J calls and clone size come from that table; D and trimming were worked out from the DNA. The sample consists of fewer than 100,000 clones, more than 75% of them appearing once. The gene calls are TRBV5-4 and TRBJ2-7, with 9 bases fitting TRBD2. The sample was peripheral blood. The receptor was derived from a man aged 50 to 59 with acute or convalescent COVID-19. The CDR3 DNA is TGTGCCAGCAGCCCCTCAACCGGGACTAGCATATACGAGCAGTACTTC. This encodes CASSPSTGTSIYEQYF.